This T cell receptor beta chain was identified during a study of T cells in Graves' hyperthyroidism and ophthalmopathy. The overall study: Peripheral blood collection took place at initial diagnosis, before any treatment. Study-wide findings and caveats: Blood also contained most expanded thyroid clonotypes above 0.001.

Amplified TCR beta CDR3 regions came from RNA transcripts. An initial round of RT-PCR targeting the TCR CDR3 relied on the HTBI primer set. TCRdb reprocessed the multiplex PCR reads via MiXCR and lists one record per CDR3 protein. The data contain a few hundred thousand distinct CDR3 sequences, roughly a sixth of them seen just once; the ten biggest clones take up about 56%. PBMCs were obtained from 10 ml fresh peripheral blood. The sample holds many counts of this clonotype. Antigen specificity is unknown. Germline trimming cut 2 bases from V and 5 bases from J; bases unmatched to any gene: 11. The germline CDR1 and CDR2 sequences are DFQATT and SNEGSKA (reference sequence). The CDR3 runs to 15 residues.

This receptor was obtained from a woman aged 45 to 65 with Graves' hyperthyroidism. The sample consisted of blood. The chain is built from TRBV20-1 and TRBJ2-5, with TRBD2 identical over 7 bases. This CDR3 is CSARMAGVTLETQYF. The CDR3 bases are TGCAGTGCTAGAATGGCGGGAGTAACCCTTGAGACCCAGTACTTC.